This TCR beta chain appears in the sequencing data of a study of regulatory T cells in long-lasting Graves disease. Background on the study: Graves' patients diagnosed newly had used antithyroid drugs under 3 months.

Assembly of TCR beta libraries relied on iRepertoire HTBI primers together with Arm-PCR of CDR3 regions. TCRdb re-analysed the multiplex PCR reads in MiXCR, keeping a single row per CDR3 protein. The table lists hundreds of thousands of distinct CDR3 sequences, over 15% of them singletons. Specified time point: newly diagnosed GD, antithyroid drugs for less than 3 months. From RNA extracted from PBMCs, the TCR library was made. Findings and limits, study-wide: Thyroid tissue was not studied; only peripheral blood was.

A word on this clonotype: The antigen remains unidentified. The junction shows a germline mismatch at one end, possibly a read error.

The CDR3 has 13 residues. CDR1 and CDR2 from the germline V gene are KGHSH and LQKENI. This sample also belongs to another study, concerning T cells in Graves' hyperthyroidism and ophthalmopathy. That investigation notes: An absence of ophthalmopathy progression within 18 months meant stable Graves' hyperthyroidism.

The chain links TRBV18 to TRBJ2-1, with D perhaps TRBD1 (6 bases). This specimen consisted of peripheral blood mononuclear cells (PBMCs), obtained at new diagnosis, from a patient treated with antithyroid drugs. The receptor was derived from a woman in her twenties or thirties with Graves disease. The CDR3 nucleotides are TGTGCCAGCTCCCCACCGAGGGGGAATGAGCAGTTCTTC. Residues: CASSPPRGNEQFF.